This T cell receptor beta chain was found in a study of T cells in Graves' hyperthyroidism and ophthalmopathy. Investigators excluded patients with uncontrolled infection, other autoimmune disease, pregnancy or lactation. Amplification yielded TCR beta CDR3 regions, with RNA transcripts as the source. First-round RT-PCR with HTBI primers amplified the TCR CDR3 region. TCRdb reprocessed the multiplex PCR reads with MiXCR, giving one entry per CDR3 protein. The sample has some 400,000 distinct CDR3 sequences, 13% seen once. The trim removed 5 bases at V and 8 bases at J, leaving 7 bases unmatched. CDR1 is LNHDA and CDR2 is SQIVND in the germline V gene (reference sequence). CDR3 length: 13 amino acids.

This TCR derives from a man aged 25-40 years with Graves' hyperthyroidism that later progressed to Graves' ophthalmopathy. Sequencing was carried out using blood. The J gene is TRBJ2-3, the V gene TRBV19; 7 bases line up with TRBD2. DNA of the CDR3: TGTGCCAGTAGTCCCCGGGAGGCGGGTACGCAGTATTTT. Protein product: CASSPREAGTQYF.